This T cell receptor (beta chain) was documented in a study of cytomegalovirus exposure and HLA in healthy donors. Points from the study as a whole: Generally TCR sequences proved uncommon, though certain public TCRs appeared in numerous donors. The classifier was said to identify cytomegalovirus status with high specificity and sensitivity.

Using immunoSEQ multiplex PCR, the repertoire was profiled, and TCRdb retains in-frame clones only, with some absent. This sample yields 100,000 to 150,000 clones, of which around 88% are seen a single time; about 1.8% belongs to the top ten. The germline CDR1 and CDR2 sequences are SNHLY and FYNNEI. This CDR3 spans 12 amino acids. The V gene end was trimmed by 7 bases and the J gene end by 5 bases; junction bases not matched to a gene: 4. This clone appeared a few times. Its matching antigen is unknown. The study drew the donors from its approximately 110-subject validation cohort, separate from the approximately 700-subject first cohort.

The receptor was isolated from a man younger than 30 in good health and CMV-seronegative. Sequencing was done on a sample of PBMCs. J is TRBJ2-7 and V is TRBV2; TRBD2 agrees at 8 bases. Here the CDR3 reads CASNSGSHEQYF. The DNA of the CDR3 is TGTGCCAGCAACAGCGGGAGTCACGAGCAGTACTTC.